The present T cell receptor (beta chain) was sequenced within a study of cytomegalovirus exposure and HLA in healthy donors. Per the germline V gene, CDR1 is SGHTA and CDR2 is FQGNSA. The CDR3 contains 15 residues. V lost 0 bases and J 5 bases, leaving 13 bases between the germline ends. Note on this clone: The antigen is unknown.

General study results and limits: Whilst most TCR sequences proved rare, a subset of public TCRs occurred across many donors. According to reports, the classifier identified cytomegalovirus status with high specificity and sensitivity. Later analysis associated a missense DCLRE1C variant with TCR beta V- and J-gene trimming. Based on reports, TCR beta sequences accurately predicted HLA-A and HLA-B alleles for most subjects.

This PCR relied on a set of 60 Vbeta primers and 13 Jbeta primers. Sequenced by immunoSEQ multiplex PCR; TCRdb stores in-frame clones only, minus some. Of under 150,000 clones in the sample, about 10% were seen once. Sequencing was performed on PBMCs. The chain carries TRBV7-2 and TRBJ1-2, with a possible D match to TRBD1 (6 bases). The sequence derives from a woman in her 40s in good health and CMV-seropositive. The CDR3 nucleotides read TGTGCCAGCAGCTTAGCCAAGAGGGACACATATGGCTACACCTTC. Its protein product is CASSLAKRDTYGYTF.